Reported below is one T cell receptor (beta chain). This entry comes from a study of blood T cell repertoires in COVID-19. Study-level information: Sites across the United States, Italy and Spain contributed samples from acute and convalescent COVID-19. Sources were T cells, B-cell-depleted T cells, or PBMCs; the material itself was cDNA or gDNA.

Profiling relied on immunoSEQ multiplex PCR, and the TCRdb table lists in-frame clones only, not all of them. The sample carries approximately 100,000 clones, about 81% recorded once. This CDR3 region has 21 residues. Germline CDR1 reads LGHDT; CDR2 reads YNNKEL (reference sequence). V was clipped by 3 bases and J by 0 bases; unmatched bases: 17. Specimen: peripheral blood. The TCR was taken from a woman in her fifties or sixties with acute or convalescent COVID-19. The chain links TRBV3-1 (or the pseudogene TRBV3-2) to TRBJ2-1, with 10 bases matching TRBD2. CDR3 in amino acids: CASSQQAIAGGLPSSYNEQFF. CDR3 bases: TGTGCCAGCAGCCAGCAAGCCATAGCGGGGGGCCTACCCAGCTCCTACAATGAGCAGTTCTTC.